This T cell receptor (beta chain) originates from a study of cytomegalovirus exposure and HLA in healthy donors. Healthy bone marrow donors made up the donor group. The V gene's germline CDR1 is SGDLS and CDR2 YYNGEE. The CDR3 has 15 residues. After removal of 4 bases from V and 6 bases from J, the junction contained 9 bases not matched to a gene. Overall study results and limits: Later work showed greater clonal expansion in HLA-associated TCR beta chains than in equally common others. Versus the approximately 700-donor mean, an Asian-associated ancestry cluster reportedly showed fewer N-insertions in a later analysis. The study dropped some indistinguishable V segments, TRBV6-2 and TRBV6-3 among them.

There are many counts of this clone. Antigen specificity is unknown. The primer mix had 60 Vbeta and 13 Jbeta primers. Profiling relied on immunoSEQ multiplex PCR, and the TCRdb table lists in-frame clones only, not all of them. The sample holds 150,000 to 200,000 clones; 72% are singletons and the top ten take 2.5%. This chain joins TRBV9 and TRBJ2-3; 9 positions agree with TRBD2. The source of this sequence is a human donor in good health. The specimen sequenced was PBMCs. DNA for the CDR3: TGTGCCAGCAGCCCCCCGGCGGGGGGGCCCGATACGCAGTATTTT. This encodes CASSPPAGGPDTQYF. Full variable domain (missing parts from reference TRBV9 and TRBJ2-3): DSGVTQTPKHLITATGQRVTLRCSPRSGDLSVYWYQQSLDQGLQFLIQYYNGEERAKGNILERFSAQQFPDLHSELNLSSLELGDSALYFCASSPPAGGPDTQYFGPGTRLTVL.